One sample yielded the 29 T cell receptor beta chains listed below, sequenced in a study of shared clonotypes between healthy human individuals. Repertoires were generated with immunoSEQ multiplex PCR, while TCRdb's copy carries only in-frame clones and drops some. Among 400,000 to 500,000 clones listed, less than 80% were seen once. The sample consisted of PBMCs. Receptors were obtained from a woman between 40 and 50 years old in good health. Some clones in this sample may be carry-over from other donors' samples.

Worth noting for this clone: Only one base separates this from a far larger clonotype, so it likely reflects a read error. The chain uses TRBV25-1 and TRBJ1-4; TRBD1 matches at 8 bases. Germline assignment: CDR1 MGHDK and CDR2 SYGVNS. The V gene end was trimmed by 0 bases and the J gene end by 6 bases; junction bases not matched to a gene: 3. The CDR3 sequence is 15 residues long. The CDR3 loop reads CASSEYTGGDEKLFF. DNA for the CDR3: TGTGCCAGCAGTGAATATACAGGGGGAGATGAAAAACTGTTTTTT.

The rearrangement uses TRBV4-1 and TRBJ2-7, with D possibly called TRBD1 or TRBD2 (6 bases each). V lost 2 bases to trimming and J lost 3 bases, with 11 bases between them. From germline, CDR1 is MGHRA and CDR2 YSYEKL. The CDR3 totals 14 residues. The CDR3 loop is CASSQRGDLYEQYF. For the CDR3, the DNA is TGCGCCAGCAGCCAAAGGGGGGATCTCTACGAGCAGTACTTC.

This clone was recorded a few times. V and J are TRBV29-1 and TRBJ2-3; D might be TRBD2 (5 bases). The germline gives CDR1 SQVTM, CDR2 ANQGSEA. V was trimmed by 5 bases and J by 3 bases, leaving 9 bases between them. There are 12 residues in the CDR3. The CDR3 sequence is CSVRAETDTQYF. CDR3 nucleotides: TGCAGCGTTCGAGCGGAGACAGATACGCAGTATTTT.

The chain has TRBV5-4 and TRBJ2-5, with TRBD1 matching 8 bases. The junction had 2 bases not matched to a gene; V was cut back by 4 bases and J by 3 bases. CDR3 size: 13 residues. Per germline, CDR1 SGHNT and CDR2 YYREEE (reference sequence). CDR3 coding DNA: TGTGCCAGCAGCGGACAGGGAGAAGAGACCCAGTACTTC. Residues: CASSGQGEETQYF.

The chain links TRBV5-1 to TRBJ2-7; no firm D call. Germline V gene lookup returns CDR1 SGHRS and CDR2 YFSETQ. This CDR3 is 16 amino acids long. V gave up 0 bases and J gave up 0 bases, with 13 bases separating them. CDR3: CASSLALSGASYEQYF. The CDR3 DNA follows: TGCGCCAGCAGCTTGGCGCTCTCAGGAGCCTCCTACGAGCAGTACTTC.

J is TRBJ2-7 and V is TRBV5-1; 10 nucleotides line up with TRBD1. V trimming: 4 bases; J trimming: 7 bases; junction bases outside the gene matches: 8. This CDR3 is built from 14 residues. Germline V gene lookup returns CDR1 SGHRS and CDR2 YFSETQ. Here the CDR3 DNA reads TGCGCCAGCAGCCACCCCGGGACAGGGGTTGAGCAGTACTTC. Residues: CASSHPGTGVEQYF.

This clone was recorded only once. The CDR3 nucleotides read TGTGCCAGCAGTTTATCGTTGCTAGCCAAAAACATTCAGTACTTC. It specifies CASSLSLLAKNIQYF. This chain uses TRBV27 with TRBJ2-4; unclear D gene. Germline CDR1 MNHEY, CDR2 SMNVEV (reference sequence). Trimming removed 0 bases from V and 0 bases from J, with 6 bases in between. This CDR3 region has 15 residues.

About this clone: A far larger clone is off by one base, so a read error is likely. Other nucleotide sequences from this sample produce the same CDR3. This sequence joins TRBV7-2 and TRBJ1-2, with TRBD1 matching 9 bases. The length of the CDR3 is 14 residues. Germline values: CDR1 SGHTA, CDR2 FQGNSA. CDR3 protein: CASSRSGTGSGYTF. The CDR3 coding sequence is TGTGCCAGCAGTCGTAGCGGGACAGGGAGCGGCTACACCTTT.

The chain joins TRBV5-5 to TRBJ1-4; TRBD1 might be the D (5 bases). This CDR3 is 15 amino acids long. CDR1 SGHKS and CDR2 YYEKEE come from the germline V gene (reference sequence). V was pared by 6 bases and J by 6 bases, with 18 bases between. CDR3 DNA sequence: TGTGCCAGCACCTTCGCCGGGACGGCGGATGAAAAACTGTTTTTT. It encodes CASTFAGTADEKLFF.

As concerns this clone: The junction departs from germline at one end; a sequencing error may be responsible. This sequence joins TRBV7-7 and TRBJ2-1; TRBD2 matches at 7 bases. There are 14 residues in the CDR3. CDR1 is SSHAT, CDR2 FNYEAQ, per germline (reference sequence). CDR3 nucleotide sequence: TGTGCTAGCAGCTTAGCGGGCAGGCAGGAAGAGCAGTTCTTC. This codes for CASSLAGRQEEQFF.

This chain joins TRBV27 and TRBJ1-5; 7 positions agree with TRBD1. The germline CDR1 and CDR2 sequences are MNHEY and SMNVEV (reference sequence). This CDR3 has 14 residues. V was pared by 6 bases and J by 3 bases, with 5 bases of the junction left unmatched. For the CDR3, the DNA is TGTGCCAGCAGCCTGGGACAGTTCAATCAGCCCCAGCATTTT. It is translated as CASSLGQFNQPQHF.

In this sample, this clone turned up many times. At one end, the junction sequence differs from germline, possibly due to a read error. Other DNA sequences in the same sample also yield this CDR3. CDR3 sequence reads: CASSPLAGGGYEQYF. The CDR3 coding sequence is TGTGCCAGCTCGCCACTAGCGGGAGGTGGATACGAGCAGTACTTC. V is TRBV18 and J is TRBJ2-7; 12 bases match TRBD2. Germline V lookup: CDR1 KGHSH, CDR2 LQKENI. The CDR3 extends over 15 amino acids. The full variable domain, its missing parts supplied by reference TRBV18 and TRBJ2-7, is NAGVMQNPRHLVRRRGQEARLRCSPMKGHSHVYWYRQLPEEGLKFMVYLQKENIIDESGMPKERFSAEFPKEGPSILRIQQVVRGDSAAYFCASSPLAGGGYEQYFGPGTRLTVT.

This clone was seen many times. V gene TRBV30 combines with J gene TRBJ1-1; D remains ambiguous. V was cut by 3 bases and J by 2 bases, with 25 bases left in between. Per germline, CDR1 GTSNPN and CDR2 SVGIG (reference sequence). There are 18 residues in the CDR3. The CDR3 nucleotides are TGTGCCTGGAGGCTGTATAGAGGTATCCCACCAACTAACACTGAAGCTTTCTTT. Its protein is CAWRLYRGIPPTNTEAFF.

The count of this clone is one. A much larger clone lies a single base off, so this may be a read error. This chain joins TRBV11-1 and TRBJ2-1; 8 nucleotides agree with TRBD2. V dropped 5 bases and J dropped 6; count of bases not matched to a gene: 18. Germline V gives CDR1 SGHAT, CDR2 FQDESV (reference sequence). The CDR3 runs 18 residues. As DNA, the CDR3 is TGTGCCAGCAGCCCAATGGGGGTGAGCGGGAGTGGTTGCAATGAGCAGTTCTTC. It is translated as CASSPMGVSGSGCNEQFF.

The genes are TRBV30 and TRBJ2-5; D call uncertain. The CDR3 consists of 13 residues. The V gene lost 2 bases and the J gene lost 5 bases, with 12 bases spanning the gap. Germline V gene lookup returns CDR1 GTSNPN and CDR2 SVGIG (reference sequence). CDR3 loop: CAWSIKGSETQYF. The CDR3 DNA sequence: TGTGCCTGGAGTATAAAGGGATCGGAGACCCAGTACTTC.

V and J are TRBV30 and TRBJ1-4; D call uncertain. Germline values: CDR1 GTSNPN, CDR2 SVGIG (reference sequence). This CDR3 spans 14 amino acids. The V gene lost 2 bases and the J gene lost 7 bases, with 14 bases spanning the gap. CDR3: CAWSPVVGGEKLFF. In nucleotides, the CDR3 is TGTGCCTGGAGTCCCGTCGTTGGTGGTGAAAAACTGTTTTTT.

V usage is TRBV5-1 and J usage is TRBJ2-1; possible D gene TRBD2, 5 bases. Germline CDR1 reads SGHRS; CDR2 reads YFSETQ. The CDR3 is made up of 14 amino acids. V was trimmed by 4 bases and J by 0 bases, leaving 8 bases between them. The CDR3 region is CASSTAGSYNEQFF. The CDR3 DNA sequence: TGCGCCAGCAGCACCGCGGGCTCCTACAATGAGCAGTTCTTC.

The CDR3 DNA reads as TGTGCCAGCAGCCAGTTTTCCTCCTACAATGAGCAGTTCTTC. Its translation is CASSQFSSYNEQFF. The chain combines TRBV7-9 with TRBJ2-1; no clear D. Trimming cost V 5 bases and J 0 bases, with 8 bases left between them. Germline lookup yields CDR1 SEHNR and CDR2 FQNEAQ (reference sequence). This CDR3 is built from 14 residues.

This chain connects TRBV6-1 to TRBJ1-6; TRBD1 is a possible D gene (6 bases). The germline V gene has CDR1 MNHNS and CDR2 SASEGT. V dropped 0 bases and J dropped 8 bases, with 20 bases sitting between them. The CDR3 length is 18 residues. CDR3 amino acids: CASSEAPGGGRLDSPLHF. The CDR3 DNA sequence: TGTGCCAGCAGTGAAGCCCCCGGGGGCGGCCGTCTGGATTCACCCCTCCACTTT.

The chain has TRBV18 and TRBJ1-6; D remains unclear. V dropped 5 bases and J dropped 6 bases, with 14 bases sitting between them. CDR1 and CDR2 from the germline V gene are KGHSH and LQKENI. This CDR3 contains 15 residues. The CDR3 sequence is CASSLNPQTNSPLHF. The DNA of the CDR3 is TGTGCCAGCTCATTGAATCCCCAGACTAATTCACCCCTCCACTTT.

The rearrangement links TRBV11-2 to TRBJ2-3; D is undetermined. Trimming stripped 5 bases from V and 5 bases from J, with 5 bases between. The germline V gene encodes CDR1 SGHAT and CDR2 FQNNGV. The CDR3 spans 11 residues. The DNA of the CDR3 is TGTGCCAGCAGCCCCGGAGATACGCAGTATTTT. It yields the protein CASSPGDTQYF.

The V and J genes are TRBV30 and TRBJ1-2, with 8 bases that match TRBD1. The CDR3 has 13 residues. Germline values: CDR1 GTSNPN, CDR2 SVGIG (reference sequence). The V segment lost 4 bases and the J segment 8 bases; nucleotides outside the gene matches: 9. The CDR3 DNA reads as TGTGCCTGGAAGACTTCAGGGGGCAGCGGCTACACCTTC. As protein: CAWKTSGGSGYTF.

The rearrangement links TRBV5-4 to TRBJ2-1; D is perhaps TRBD1 (5 bases). V was cut by 7 bases and J by 6 bases, with 14 bases left in between. CDR1 is SGHNT, CDR2 YYREEE, per germline (reference sequence). This CDR3 is built from 13 residues. CDR3 loop: CASPSGASNEQFF. The CDR3 DNA follows: TGTGCCAGCCCCTCTGGGGCGTCCAATGAGCAGTTCTTC.

The CDR3 bases are TGTGCCAGCAGCCCCGTTAGCGGGAGGACCTGCGAGCAGTACTTC. Protein: CASSPVSGRTCEQYF. J is TRBJ2-5 and V is TRBV5-6; the match to TRBD2 covers 10 bases. TRBJ2-7 matches the DNA end more closely, so the J call is doubtful. The CDR3 has 15 residues. Germline V gives CDR1 SGHDT, CDR2 YYEEEE.

The J gene is TRBJ2-1, the V gene TRBV7-9, with TRBD1 as a possible D gene (7 bases). Trimming stripped 5 bases from V and 0 bases from J, with 11 bases between. CDR1 and CDR2 from the germline V gene are SEHNR and FQNEAQ (reference sequence). The CDR3 has 15 residues. The CDR3 is CASSAGQTSYNEQFF. CDR3 coding DNA: TGTGCCAGCAGCGCGGGACAGACCTCCTACAATGAGCAGTTCTTC.

The gene calls are TRBV15 and TRBJ1-4; no reliable D call. V was trimmed by 0 bases and J by 5 bases, leaving 10 bases between them. Germline V gene data show CDR1 as LNHNV and CDR2 as YYDKDF (reference sequence). The CDR3 extends over 15 amino acids. CDR3 coding DNA: TGTGCCACCAGCAGAGATCGATGGGGAAATGAAAAACTGTTTTTT. It is translated as CATSRDRWGNEKLFF.

The rearrangement uses TRBV10-1 and TRBJ2-3, with 10 bases identical to TRBD2. V shed 10 bases and J 1 base; nucleotides not matched to a gene: 8. This CDR3 comprises 15 residues. The germline gives CDR1 WNHNN, CDR2 SYGVQD (reference sequence). CDR3 bases: TGCGCCATCCGAAGCGGGAGGGCGGGCACAGATACGCAGTATTTT. Translation gives CAIRSGRAGTDTQYF.

The chain carries TRBV4-2 and TRBJ2-7, with unresolved D. CDR1 and CDR2 (germline): LGHNA, YNFKEQ. The germline V and J ends were trimmed by 0 bases and 4 bases, with 13 bases remaining between them. The CDR3 has 15 residues. The CDR3 is CASSQDRSGRYEQYF. CDR3 bases: TGTGCCAGCAGCCAAGATCGTTCCGGGCGGTACGAGCAGTACTTC.

The chain couples TRBV2 to TRBJ1-5; D possibly corresponds to TRBD1 (5 bases). The CDR3 runs to 16 residues. Germline V gene lookup returns CDR1 SNHLY and CDR2 FYNNEI. V was shortened by 4 bases and J by 0 bases, with 13 bases between the two germline ends. The CDR3 DNA reads TGTGCCAGCAGTGCCCAGGGCCCTTATAGCAATCAGCCCCAGCATTTT. The encoded protein is CASSAQGPYSNQPQHF.